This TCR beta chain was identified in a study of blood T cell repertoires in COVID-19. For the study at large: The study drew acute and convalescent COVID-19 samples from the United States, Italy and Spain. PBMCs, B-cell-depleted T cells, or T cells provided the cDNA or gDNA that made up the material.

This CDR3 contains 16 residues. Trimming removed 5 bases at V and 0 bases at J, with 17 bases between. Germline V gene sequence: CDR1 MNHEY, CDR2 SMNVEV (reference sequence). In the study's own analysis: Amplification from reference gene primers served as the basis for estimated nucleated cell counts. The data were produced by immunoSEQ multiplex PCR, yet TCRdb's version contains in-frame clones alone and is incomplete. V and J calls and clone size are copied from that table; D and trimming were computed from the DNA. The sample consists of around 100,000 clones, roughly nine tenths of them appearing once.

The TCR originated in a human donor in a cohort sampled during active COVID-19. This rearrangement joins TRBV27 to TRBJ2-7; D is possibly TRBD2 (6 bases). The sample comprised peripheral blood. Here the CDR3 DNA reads TGTGCCAGCAGTAGGGACGGGAGTGGCTTCTCCTACGAGCAGTACTTC. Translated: CASSRDGSGFSYEQYF.